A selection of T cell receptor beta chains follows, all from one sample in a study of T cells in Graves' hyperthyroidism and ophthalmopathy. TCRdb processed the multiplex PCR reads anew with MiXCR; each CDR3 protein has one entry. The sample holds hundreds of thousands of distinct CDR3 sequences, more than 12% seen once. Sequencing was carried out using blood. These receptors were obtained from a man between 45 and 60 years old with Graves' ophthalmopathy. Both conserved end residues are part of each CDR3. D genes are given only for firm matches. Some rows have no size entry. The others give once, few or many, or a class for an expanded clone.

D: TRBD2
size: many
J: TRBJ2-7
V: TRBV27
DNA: TGTGCCAGCAGTTTAAAGACTAGCGGGAGTAACGAGCAGTACTTC
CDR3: CASSLKTSGSNEQYF

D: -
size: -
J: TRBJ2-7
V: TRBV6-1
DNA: TGTGCCAGCAGTAACACAGATACAACGGAGCAGTACTTC
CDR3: CASSNTDTTEQYF

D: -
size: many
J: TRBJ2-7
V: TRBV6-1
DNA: TGTGCCAGCAGTGCTCGCCAGGGGCCACTCACGCAGCAGTACTTC
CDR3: CASSARQGPLTQQYF

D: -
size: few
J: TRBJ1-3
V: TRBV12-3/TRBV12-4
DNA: TGTGCCAGCAGTTCGGTTGCCTCTGGAAACACCATATATTTT
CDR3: CASSSVASGNTIYF

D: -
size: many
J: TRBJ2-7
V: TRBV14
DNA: TGTGCCAGCAGCCAAATTCCTTTTGGTAGCGAGATCTCCTACGAGCAGTACTTC
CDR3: CASSQIPFGSEISYEQYF

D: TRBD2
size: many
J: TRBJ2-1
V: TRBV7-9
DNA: TGTGCCAGCAGCTTAGTAGCGGGATGGGACAATGAGCAGTTCTTC
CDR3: CASSLVAGWDNEQFF

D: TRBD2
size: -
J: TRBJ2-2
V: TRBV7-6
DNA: TGTGCCAGCAGCATTTCTAGCGGGAGGGCCTACGGGGAGCTGTTTTTT
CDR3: CASSISSGRAYGELFF

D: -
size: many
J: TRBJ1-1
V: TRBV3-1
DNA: TGTGCCAGCAGCTATAGAGAGGGAGCTTTCTTT
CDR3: CASSYREGAFF

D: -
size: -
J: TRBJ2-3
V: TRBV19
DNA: TGTGCCAGTAGTGCCGGAGGAACAAGCACAGATACGCAGTATTTT
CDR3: CASSAGGTSTDTQYF

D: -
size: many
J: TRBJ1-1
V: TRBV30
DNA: TGTGCCTGGAGCCCTGACTTGGGAACTGAAGCTTTCTTT
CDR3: CAWSPDLGTEAFF

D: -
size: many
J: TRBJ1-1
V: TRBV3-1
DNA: TGTGCCAGCAGCCAGTACAGGGAGAGGAACACTGAAGCTTTCTTT
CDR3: CASSQYRERNTEAFF

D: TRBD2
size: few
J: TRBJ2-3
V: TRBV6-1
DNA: TGTGCCAGCAGTGTCGTCGGGAGGGGTTCAGATACGCAGTATTTT
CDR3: CASSVVGRGSDTQYF

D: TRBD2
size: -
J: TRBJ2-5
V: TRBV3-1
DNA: TGTGCCAGCAGCCAGGCGGGACTAGCGGGAGGAGAGACCCAGTACTTC
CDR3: CASSQAGLAGGETQYF

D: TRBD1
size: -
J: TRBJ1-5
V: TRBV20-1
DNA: TGCAGTGCTAGTAGCCTCGACAGGGTGGATCAGCCCCAGCATTTT
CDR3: CSASSLDRVDQPQHF

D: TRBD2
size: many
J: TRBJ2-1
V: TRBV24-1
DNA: TGTGCCACCAGTGCCTGGGGACTAGCGGATTACAATGAGCAGTTCTTC
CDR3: CATSAWGLADYNEQFF

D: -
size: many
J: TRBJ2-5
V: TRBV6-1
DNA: TGTGCCAGCCCTCGGGGGGCGGCCGCCGCTGAGGAGACCCAGTACTTC
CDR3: CASPRGAAAAEETQYF

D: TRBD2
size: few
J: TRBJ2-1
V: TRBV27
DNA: TGTGGGAGCGGGAGCATCTATGAGCAGTTCTTC
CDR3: CGSGSIYEQFF

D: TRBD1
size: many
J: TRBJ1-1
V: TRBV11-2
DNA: TGTGCCAGCAGCAAATTCTACCCGGACAGGGCGACCATGAACACTGAAGCTTTCTTT
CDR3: CASSKFYPDRATMNTEAFF

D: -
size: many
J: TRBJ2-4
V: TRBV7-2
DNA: TGTGCCAGCAGCGGGGGGTCGGGGTACATTCAGTACTTC
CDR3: CASSGGSGYIQYF

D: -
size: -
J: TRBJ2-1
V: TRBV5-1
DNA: TGCGCCAGCAGCTTGAGGACTACAAATAGAGGGCAGTTCTTC
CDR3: CASSLRTTNRGQFF

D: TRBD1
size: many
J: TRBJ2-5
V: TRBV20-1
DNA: TGCAGTGCCACATTGCCGGACAGGGGCCAAGAGACCCAGTACTTC
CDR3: CSATLPDRGQETQYF

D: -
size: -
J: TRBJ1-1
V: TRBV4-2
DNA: TGTGCCAGCAGCCCCGAAGGCCTATCGAACACTGAAGCTTTCTTT
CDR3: CASSPEGLSNTEAFF

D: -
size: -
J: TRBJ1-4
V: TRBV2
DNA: TGTGCCAGCAGTTTGAGGGCTAGCAATGAAAAACTGTTTTTT
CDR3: CASSLRASNEKLFF

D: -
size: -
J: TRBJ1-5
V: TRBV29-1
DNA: TGCAGCGCCATGGACTCAAACAGCAATCAGCCCCAGCATTTT
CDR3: CSAMDSNSNQPQHF

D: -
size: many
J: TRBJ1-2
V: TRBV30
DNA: TGTGCCTGGAGTGTGAGGGCACTCGGTGGCTACACCTTC
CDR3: CAWSVRALGGYTF

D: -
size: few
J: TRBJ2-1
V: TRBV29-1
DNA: TGCTCACGCCGAGGAGATCTAGGTGAGCAGTTCTTC
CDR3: CSRRGDLGEQFF

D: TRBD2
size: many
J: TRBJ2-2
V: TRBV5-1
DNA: TGCGCCAGCAGCCGCCCTAGCGGGAGCGTCGGGGAGCTGTTTTTT
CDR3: CASSRPSGSVGELFF

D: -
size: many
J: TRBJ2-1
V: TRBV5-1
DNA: TGCGCCAGCAGCTTGGGACAGGGAGGCTACAATGAGCAGTTCTTC
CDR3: CASSLGQGGYNEQFF

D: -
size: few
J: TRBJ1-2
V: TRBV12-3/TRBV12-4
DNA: TGTGCCAGCAGTTTATTAGGTTATGGCTACACCTTC
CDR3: CASSLLGYGYTF

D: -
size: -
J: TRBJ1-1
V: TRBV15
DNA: TGTGCCACCAGCAGCCCATTAAGCATGAACACTGAAGCTTTCTTT
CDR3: CATSSPLSMNTEAFF

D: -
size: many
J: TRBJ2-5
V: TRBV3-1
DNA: TGTGCCAGCAGCCAGAGGGGGACCCAAGAGACCCAGTACTTC
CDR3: CASSQRGTQETQYF

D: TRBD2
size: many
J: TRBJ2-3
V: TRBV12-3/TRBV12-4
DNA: TGTGCCAGCAGTACAGTCCTAGCGGGAGGGCCGGTTGCAGATACGCAGTATTTT
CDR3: CASSTVLAGGPVADTQYF

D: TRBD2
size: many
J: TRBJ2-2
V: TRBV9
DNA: TGTGCCAGCAACCCCCAGCGGGAGGGCACCGGGGAGCTGTTTTTT
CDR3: CASNPQREGTGELFF

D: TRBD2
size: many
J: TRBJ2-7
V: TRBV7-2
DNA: TGTGCCAGCAGCACCCGGACTAGCGGGGCCTACGAGCAGTACTTC
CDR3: CASSTRTSGAYEQYF

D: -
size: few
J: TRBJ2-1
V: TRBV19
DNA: TGTGCCAGTAGTATGCTACCGTACAATGAGCAGTTCTTC
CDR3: CASSMLPYNEQFF

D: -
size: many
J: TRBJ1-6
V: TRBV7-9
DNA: TGTGCCAGCAGCCCCCGGGGGATCGGCAATTCACCCCTCCACTTT
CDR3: CASSPRGIGNSPLHF

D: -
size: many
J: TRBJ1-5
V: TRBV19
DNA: TGTGCCAGTGTATCGATCAGCAATAGCAATCAGCCCCAGCATTTT
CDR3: CASVSISNSNQPQHF

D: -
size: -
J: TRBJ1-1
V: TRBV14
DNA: TGTGCCAGCAGCCAAGAGCTGGTTCCAGGGCGGAACACTGAAGCTTTCTTT
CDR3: CASSQELVPGRNTEAFF

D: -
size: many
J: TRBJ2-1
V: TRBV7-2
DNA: TGTGCCAGCAGCTCGTCGGGGCGGGGCTACAATGAGCAGTTCTTC
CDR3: CASSSSGRGYNEQFF